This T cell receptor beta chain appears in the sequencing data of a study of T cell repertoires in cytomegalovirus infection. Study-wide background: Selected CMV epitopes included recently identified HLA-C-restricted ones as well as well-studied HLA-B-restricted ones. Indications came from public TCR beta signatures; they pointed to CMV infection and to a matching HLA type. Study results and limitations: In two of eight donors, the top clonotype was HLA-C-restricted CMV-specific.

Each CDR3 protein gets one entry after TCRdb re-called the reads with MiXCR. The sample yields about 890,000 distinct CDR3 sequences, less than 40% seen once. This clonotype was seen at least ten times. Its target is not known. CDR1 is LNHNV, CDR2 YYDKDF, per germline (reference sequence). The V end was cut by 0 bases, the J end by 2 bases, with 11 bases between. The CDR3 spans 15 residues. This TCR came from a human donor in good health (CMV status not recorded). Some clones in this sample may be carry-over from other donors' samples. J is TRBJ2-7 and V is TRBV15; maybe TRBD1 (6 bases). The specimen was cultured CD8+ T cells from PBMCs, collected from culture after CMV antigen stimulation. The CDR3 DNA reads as TGTGCCACCAGCAGAGATCCCAGGGGCCCCTACGAGCAGTACTTC. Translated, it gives CATSRDPRGPYEQYF.